The rows below give T cell receptor beta chains drawn from one sample of a study of sequential checkpoint blockade in melanoma. TCRdb's table, derived via immunoSEQ multiplex PCR, lists solely in-frame clones and lacks some. The sample records 15,000 to 20,000 clones, roughly 72% being singletons. The source material was CD8+ T cells sorted from blood (inferred from file names), sampled from a patient given nivolumab and ipilimumab in sequence. These receptors were obtained from a human donor with melanoma. Each CDR3 is given with its conserved first and last residue. The D gene is left open where the match is weak. Rows give clone size only sometimes, using once, few, many, or a class for an expanded clone.

size: NA
V: TRBV6-1
J: TRBJ2-7
D: NA
DNA: TGTGCCAGCCGGTCCGAGGGAGCTCGAGGCCGGCAGTACTTC
CDR3: CASRSEGARGRQYF

size: NA
V: TRBV27
J: TRBJ2-7
D: TRBD2
DNA: TGTGCCAGCAGCTCGCGGGAGGGCCTGGGCGAGCAGTACTTC
CDR3: CASSSREGLGEQYF

size: NA
V: TRBV27
J: TRBJ2-7
D: TRBD2
DNA: TGTGCCAGCAGTTTAGGGACTAGCGGATACGAGCAGTACTTC
CDR3: CASSLGTSGYEQYF

size: NA
V: TRBV27
J: TRBJ1-2
D: NA
DNA: TGTGCCAGCAGTGTACGACAGGCCGGATTTTATGGCTACACCTTC
CDR3: CASSVRQAGFYGYTF

size: once
V: TRBV19
J: TRBJ1-1
D: NA
DNA: TGTGCCAGTAGTATCAACAGAAACACTGAAGCTTTCTTT
CDR3: CASSINRNTEAFF

size: NA
V: TRBV5-5
J: TRBJ2-7
D: NA
DNA: TGTGCCAGCAGCTTGGGTCCAGGGAACGCCTACGAGCAGTACTTC
CDR3: CASSLGPGNAYEQYF

size: NA
V: TRBV6-5
J: TRBJ2-7
D: NA
DNA: TGTGCCAGCAGGAGACAGGTCGGCTACGAGCAGTACTTC
CDR3: CASRRQVGYEQYF

size: NA
V: TRBV14
J: TRBJ2-7
D: NA
DNA: TGTGCCAGCAGCGTAGGGGCGGGGTCCTACGAGCAGTACTTC
CDR3: CASSVGAGSYEQYF

size: NA
V: TRBV15
J: TRBJ2-5
D: TRBD1
DNA: TGTGCCACCAGAGAAGACAGGGCGGGAGAGACCCAGTACTTC
CDR3: CATREDRAGETQYF

size: few
V: TRBV9
J: TRBJ2-7
D: NA
DNA: TGTGCCAGCAGCGTAGACGGTACCTACGAGCAGTACTTC
CDR3: CASSVDGTYEQYF

size: NA
V: TRBV28
J: TRBJ1-2
D: NA
DNA: TGTGCCAGCATTCCCAGACAGCCCAACTATGGCTACACCTTC
CDR3: CASIPRQPNYGYTF

size: NA
V: TRBV19
J: TRBJ1-1
D: NA
DNA: TGTGCCAGTACCGGCCTTACAGGGCCAGCTTTCTTT
CDR3: CASTGLTGPAFF

size: NA
V: TRBV7-9
J: TRBJ1-1
D: NA
DNA: TGTGCCAGCATGTCTGAGGGAAGGGAAGCTTTCTTT
CDR3: CASMSEGREAFF